One sample yielded the 28 T cell receptor beta chains listed below, sequenced in a study of metastatic and nonmetastatic thyroid tumors. TCRdb ran MiXCR on the PCR reads. The sample carries roughly 13,000 clones, around a third recorded once. Among the patients, none had received any treatment before thyroid surgery. The sample taken for sequencing was tumor tissue. The receptors were sampled from a female donor with papillary thyroid cancer or a benign thyroid nodule (not recorded which). Some clones in this sample may be carry-over from other donors' samples.

This clone has only a few counts. The V and J genes are TRBV6-5 and TRBJ2-7; the D gene is possibly TRBD2 (7 bases). The CDR3 has 14 residues. The V gene's germline CDR1 is MNHEY and CDR2 SVGAGI. V lost 2 bases, J lost 3 bases, and 11 bases lay in between. The CDR3 bases are TGTGCCAGCAGTTACAGGGGGGGGAACTACGAGCAGTACTTC. Amino acid sequence: CASSYRGGNYEQYF.

The chain couples TRBV4-2 to TRBJ2-1; possible D gene TRBD2, 6 bases. The CDR3 covers 17 residues. Trimming stripped 2 bases from V and 6 bases from J, with 20 bases between. Germline values: CDR1 LGHNA, CDR2 YNFKEQ. DNA of the CDR3: TGTGCCAGCAGCCAACAGATGGGGGGATGGAGTTCCAATGAGCAGTTCTTC. It specifies CASSQQMGGWSSNEQFF.

The count of this clone is one. The chain employs TRBV4-1 and TRBJ2-7; no clear D. Germline CDR1 is MGHRA and CDR2 is YSYEKL. The V end was cut by 3 bases, the J end by 1 base, with 10 bases between. This CDR3 comprises 14 residues. The CDR3 reads CASSQMDGSYEQYF. The CDR3 DNA is TGCGCCAGCAGCCAGATGGACGGATCCTACGAGCAGTACTTC.

V usage is TRBV15 and J usage is TRBJ2-7, with D maybe TRBD1 (5 bases). The CDR3 runs to 13 residues. V was clipped by 3 bases and J by 6 bases, with 12 bases between them. Germline-derived CDR1 and CDR2 are LNHNV and YYDKDF (reference sequence). The CDR3 nucleotides read TGTGCCACCAGCAGCTTAGTAGGGGCCGAGCAGTACTTC. This codes for CATSSLVGAEQYF.

This clone was found many times. This chain links TRBV5-1 with TRBJ2-7; 10 nucleotides match TRBD2. V dropped 4 bases and J dropped 1; count of bases not matched to a gene: 8. CDR1 SGHRS and CDR2 YFSETQ come from the germline V gene. The CDR3 extends over 16 amino acids. CDR3 residues: CASSMTSGFGSYEQYF. The CDR3 nucleotides are TGCGCCAGCAGCATGACTAGCGGGTTTGGGTCCTACGAGCAGTACTTC.

This clone was seen a single time. The rearrangement links TRBV7-3 to TRBJ1-2, with 7 bases matching TRBD1. V was pared by 5 bases and J by 2 bases, with 2 bases of the junction left unmatched. CDR3 length: 13 residues. Germline V gene sequence: CDR1 SGHTA, CDR2 FQGTGA. This chain's CDR3 is CASSPGQNYGYTF. The CDR3 bases are TGTGCCAGCAGCCCGGGACAGAACTATGGCTACACCTTC. The full variable domain, completed using reference TRBV7-3 and TRBJ1-2, is GAGVSQTPSNKVTEKGKYVELRCDPISGHTALYWYRQSLGQGPEFLIYFQGTGAADDSGLPNDRFFAVRPEGSVSTLKIQRTERGDSAVYLCASSPGQNYGYTFGSGTRLTVV.

The chain joins TRBV6-2 or TRBV6-3 to TRBJ2-7; the D gene is possibly TRBD2 (6 bases). This CDR3 has 15 residues. Trimming cost V 2 bases and J 2 bases, with 13 bases left between them. Per the germline V gene, CDR1 is MNHEY and CDR2 is SVGEGT. The CDR3 here is CASSYAAGPAYEQYF. DNA for the CDR3: TGTGCCAGCAGTTACGCGGCGGGGCCTGCCTACGAGCAGTACTTC.

Relative to its sample, this clone is medium-sized. The V gene is TRBV11-3, the J gene TRBJ2-7; TRBD1 is a possible D gene (6 bases). The CDR3 consists of 14 residues. CDR1 SGHNT and CDR2 YENEEA come from the germline V gene. With 4 bases removed from V and 3 bases from J, the gap between germline ends came to 13 bases. The CDR3 protein is CASSSTGSIYEQYF. In DNA, the CDR3 is TGTGCCAGCAGCTCGACAGGCTCTATCTACGAGCAGTACTTC.

Details on this clone: Just one base apart from a much larger clone, this may be a read error. J is TRBJ2-3 and V is TRBV20-1; D is possibly TRBD2 (5 bases). Between the trimmed V and J ends, which lost 4 bases and 0 bases, there was a span of 11 bases. CDR1 DFQATT and CDR2 SNEGSKA come from the germline V gene (reference sequence). This CDR3 has 14 residues. CDR3 coding DNA: TGCAGTGCTATAGTGGGAGCAAGCACAGATACGCAGTATTTT. It codes for CSAIVGASTDTQYF.

In its sample, this clone is medium-sized. The genes are TRBV6-2 or TRBV6-3 and TRBJ2-7; D unresolved. Trimming took off 0 bases at V and 3 bases at J, with 3 bases between the two ends. Germline V gene lookup returns CDR1 MNHEY and CDR2 SVGEGT. The CDR3 is 12 amino acids. CDR3 region: CASSYSFYEQYF. The CDR3 DNA sequence: TGTGCCAGCAGTTACTCTTTCTACGAGCAGTACTTC.

Ten or more counts support this clone. The V gene is TRBV11-2, the J gene TRBJ2-3; the D is unclear. This CDR3 contains 12 residues. Trimming took 1 base from V and 1 from J, leaving 0 bases between them. The V gene's germline CDR1 is SGHAT and CDR2 FQNNGV. The CDR3 loop is CASSLGTDTQYF. The CDR3 DNA reads as TGTGCCAGCAGCTTAGGCACAGATACGCAGTATTTT.

This clone was seen a handful of times. V and J are TRBV3-1 and TRBJ1-1; D may be TRBD1 (5 bases). The germline V and J ends were trimmed by 4 bases and 1 base, with 16 bases remaining between them. This CDR3 region has 16 residues. Germline V gene sequence: CDR1 LGHDT, CDR2 YNNKEL (reference sequence). CDR3 residues: CASSLLGGAGNTEAFF. DNA of the CDR3: TGTGCCAGCAGCCTCCTGGGTGGGGCGGGGAACACTGAAGCTTTCTTT.

As for this clone: Additional DNA sequences in this sample encode the identical CDR3. The V gene is TRBV7-3, the J gene TRBJ2-1; D is unresolved. CDR1 and CDR2 (germline): SGHTA, FQGTGA. The length of the CDR3 is 13 residues. Trimming took off 1 base at V and 12 bases at J, with 13 bases between the two ends. CDR3 bases: TGTGCCAGCAGCTTAAAACGGAGTCTTGCGCAGTTCTTC. Encoded protein: CASSLKRSLAQFF.

In this sample, this clone is medium-sized. The chain combines TRBV28 with TRBJ2-2, with D hard to call. This CDR3 contains 13 residues. Per the germline V gene, CDR1 is MDHEN and CDR2 is SYDVKM. V was pared by 10 bases and J by 6 bases, with 15 bases between. CDR3 region: CATRDTVAGELFF. The CDR3 nucleotides are TGTGCCACCCGAGACACGGTCGCCGGGGAGCTGTTTTTT. Drawing the rest from reference TRBV28 and TRBJ2-2, the complete variable domain is DVKVTQSSRYLVKRTGEKVFLECVQDMDHENMFWYRQDPGLGLRLIYFSYDVKMKEKGDIPEGYSVSREKKERFSLILESASTNQTSMYLCATRDTVAGELFFGEGSRLTVL.

Ten or more counts support this clone. CDR3 loop: CASSPSGFSTDTQYF. In DNA, the CDR3 is TGTGCCAGCAGCCCCTCGGGATTTAGCACAGATACGCAGTATTTT. The chain is built from TRBV11-2 and TRBJ2-3, with a tentative D call TRBD2 (5 bases). The V end lost 5 bases, the J end lost 0 bases, and 12 bases lay between the germline ends. Per germline, CDR1 SGHAT and CDR2 FQNNGV. The CDR3 totals 15 residues.

With respect to this clone: An end of the junction differs from the germline gene, which may be a read error. The chain recombines TRBV20-1 with TRBJ2-7; no firm D call. Germline values: CDR1 DFQATT, CDR2 SNEGSKA (reference sequence). The CDR3 has 16 residues. CDR3 region: CSARPFKAQMGYGQYF. CDR3 nucleotides: TGCAGTGCTAGACCGTTTAAAGCACAGATGGGTTACGGGCAGTACTTC.

This clone has a count of ten or more. The rearrangement uses TRBV9 and TRBJ1-2; D not resolved. This CDR3 contains 15 residues. Per germline, CDR1 SGDLS and CDR2 YYNGEE. Trimming took 4 bases from V and 0 from J, leaving 13 bases between them. Here the CDR3 DNA reads TGTGCCAGCAGCCCCTCTCGACCGACTAACTATGGCTACACCTTC. This encodes CASSPSRPTNYGYTF.

The V and J genes are TRBV6-4 and TRBJ1-6; no firm D call. CDR3 length: 15 residues. Germline V gene data show CDR1 as MRHNA and CDR2 as SNTAGT. V was pared by 7 bases and J by 6 bases, with 16 bases between. Written as DNA, the CDR3 is TGTGCCAGCATTGAAGAAGCGTGGTGTAATTCACCCCTCCACTTT. It is translated as CASIEEAWCNSPLHF.

By share of the sample, this clone is medium-sized. The chain recombines TRBV2 with TRBJ2-7, with a weak D call TRBD2 (5 bases). The V and J ends lost 6 bases and 2 bases respectively, with 17 bases between them. The CDR3 is 15 residues long. Germline V gene sequence: CDR1 SNHLY, CDR2 FYNNEI. CDR3 residues: CASRLTGLGTYEQYF. The CDR3 DNA reads as TGTGCCAGCAGGTTAACTGGACTGGGAACCTACGAGCAGTACTTC.

The V gene is TRBV7-9, the J gene TRBJ2-1; 10 bases align to TRBD2. This CDR3 region has 14 residues. CDR1 is SEHNR, CDR2 FQNEAQ, per germline (reference sequence). The V gene end was trimmed by 8 bases and the J gene end by 3 bases; junction bases not matched to a gene: 4. The CDR3 bases are TGTGCCAGCCGTGCTAGCGGGAGCTACAATGAGCAGTTCTTC. The encoded protein is CASRASGSYNEQFF.

Details on this clone: A read error may account for a junction end that differs from germline. The V and J genes are TRBV6-1 and TRBJ2-7; D may be TRBD1 or TRBD2 (5 bases each). The CDR3 has 13 residues. CDR1 is MNHNS and CDR2 is SASEGT in the germline V gene. This chain's CDR3 is CASSQRGAYEQYF. CDR3 DNA sequence: TGCGCCAGCAGCCAGAGGGGAGCCTACGAGCAGTACTTC.

V and J are TRBV11-2 and TRBJ1-2; D gene uncertain. Germline values: CDR1 SGHAT, CDR2 FQNNGV. This CDR3 comprises 13 residues. The germline V and J ends were trimmed by 0 bases and 14 bases, with 16 bases remaining between them. The CDR3 bases are TGTGCCAGCAGCTTAGAATGGGGAGCGCCGTGGACCTTC. Translating gives CASSLEWGAPWTF.

This clone was recorded many times. The J gene is TRBJ2-1, the V gene TRBV7-8; 12 nucleotides agree with TRBD1. Trimming removed 5 bases from V and 9 bases from J; junction bases left unmatched: 5. The CDR3 extends over 14 amino acids. The germline V gene encodes CDR1 SGHVS and CDR2 FQNEAQ. The CDR3 protein is CASSPGQGASEQFF. CDR3 coding DNA: TGTGCCAGCAGCCCGGGACAGGGGGCGAGTGAGCAGTTCTTC.

This clone was seen repeatedly, ten times or more. The J gene is TRBJ2-1, the V gene TRBV28; no clear D gene. This CDR3 spans 15 amino acids. From germline, CDR1 is MDHEN and CDR2 SYDVKM. Deletions cut 3 bases from V and 0 bases from J, with 9 bases between. CDR3: CASSFPASSYNEQFF. Written as DNA, the CDR3 is TGTGCCAGCAGTTTTCCTGCGAGCTCCTACAATGAGCAGTTCTTC.

This clone occurred a few times. The J gene is TRBJ2-3, the V gene TRBV2; either TRBD1 or TRBD2 may supply D (5 bases each). The germline gives CDR1 SNHLY, CDR2 FYNNEI. The CDR3 runs 15 residues. V lost 4 bases, J lost 2 bases, and 13 bases lay in between. CDR3 sequence: CASSVRGAHTDTQYF. In nucleotides, the CDR3 is TGTGCCAGCAGTGTGAGAGGGGCACACACAGATACGCAGTATTTT.

This clone is deemed medium-sized. The V and J genes are TRBV2 and TRBJ2-1, with D perhaps given as TRBD1 or TRBD2 (5 bases each). V lost 4 bases to trimming and J lost 6 bases, with 13 bases between them. The CDR3 contains 14 residues. Germline CDR1 SNHLY, CDR2 FYNNEI. In DNA, the CDR3 is TGTGCCAGCAGTGGGGGGATGGGATTCAATGAGCAGTTCTTC. Its translation is CASSGGMGFNEQFF.

This clone was found many times. The CDR3 reads CASSSQGVGEQFF. The CDR3 bases are TGTGCCAGTAGCAGCCAGGGAGTCGGGGAGCAGTTCTTC. The J gene is TRBJ2-1, the V gene TRBV19, with D perhaps assigned TRBD1 or TRBD2 (5 bases each). This CDR3 contains 13 residues. V shed 6 bases and J shed 10 bases, with 16 bases lying between them. The germline CDR1 and CDR2 sequences are LNHDA and SQIVND (reference sequence).

As for this clone: An end of the junction does not agree with germline; a read error may underlie this. Other DNA sequences of this sample code for an identical CDR3. The chain recombines TRBV11-3 with TRBJ2-3, with TRBD2 identical over 8 bases. This CDR3 spans 15 amino acids. Germline V gene lookup returns CDR1 SGHNT and CDR2 YENEEA. The CDR3 protein is CASSLGKVGGDTQYF. DNA of the CDR3: TGTGCCAGCAGCTTAGGCAAGGTCGGGGGGGATACACAGTATTTT. Supplemented by reference TRBV11-3 and TRBJ2-3, the full variable domain reads EAGVVQSPRYKIIEKKQPVAFWCNPISGHNTLYWYLQNLGQGPELLIRYENEEAVDDSQLPKDRFSAERLKGVDSTLKIQPAELGDSAVYLCASSLGKVGGDTQYFGPGTRLTVL.